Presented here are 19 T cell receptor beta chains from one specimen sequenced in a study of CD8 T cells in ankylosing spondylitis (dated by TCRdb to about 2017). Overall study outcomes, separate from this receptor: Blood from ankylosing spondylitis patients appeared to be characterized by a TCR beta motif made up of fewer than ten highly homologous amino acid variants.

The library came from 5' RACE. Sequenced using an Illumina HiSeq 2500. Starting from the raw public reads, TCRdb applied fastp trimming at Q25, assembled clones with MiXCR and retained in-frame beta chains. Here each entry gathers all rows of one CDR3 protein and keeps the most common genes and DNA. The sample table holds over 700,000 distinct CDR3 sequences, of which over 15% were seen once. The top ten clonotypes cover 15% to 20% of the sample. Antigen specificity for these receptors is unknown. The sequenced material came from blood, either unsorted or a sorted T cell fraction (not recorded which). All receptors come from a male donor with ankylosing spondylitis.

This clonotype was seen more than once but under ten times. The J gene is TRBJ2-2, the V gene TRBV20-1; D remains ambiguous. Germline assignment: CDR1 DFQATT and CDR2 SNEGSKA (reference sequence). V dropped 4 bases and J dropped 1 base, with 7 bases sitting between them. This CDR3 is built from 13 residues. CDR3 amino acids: CSANSLNTGELFF. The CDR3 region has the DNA TGCAGTGCTAATAGCCTGAACACCGGGGAGCTGTTTTTT.

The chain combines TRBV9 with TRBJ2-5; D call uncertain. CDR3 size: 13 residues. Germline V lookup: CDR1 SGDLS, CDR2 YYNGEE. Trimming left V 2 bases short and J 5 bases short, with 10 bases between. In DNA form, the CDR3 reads TGTGCCAGCAGCGTGACACCTCGGGAGACCCAGTACTTC. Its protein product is CASSVTPRETQYF.

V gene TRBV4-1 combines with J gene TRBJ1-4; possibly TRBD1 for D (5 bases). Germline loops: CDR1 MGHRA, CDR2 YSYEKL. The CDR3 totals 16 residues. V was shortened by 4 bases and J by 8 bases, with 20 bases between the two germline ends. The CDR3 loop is CASSPAGVPEGEKLFF. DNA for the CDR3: TGCGCCAGCAGCCCTGCCGGTGTGCCAGAGGGGGAAAAACTGTTTTTT.

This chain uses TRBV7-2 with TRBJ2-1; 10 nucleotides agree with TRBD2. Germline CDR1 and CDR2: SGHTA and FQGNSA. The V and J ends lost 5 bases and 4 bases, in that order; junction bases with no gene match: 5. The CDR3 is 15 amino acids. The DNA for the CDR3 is TGTGCCAGCAGCCAGACTAGCGGGCAATACAATGAGCAGTTCTTC. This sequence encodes CASSQTSGQYNEQFF.

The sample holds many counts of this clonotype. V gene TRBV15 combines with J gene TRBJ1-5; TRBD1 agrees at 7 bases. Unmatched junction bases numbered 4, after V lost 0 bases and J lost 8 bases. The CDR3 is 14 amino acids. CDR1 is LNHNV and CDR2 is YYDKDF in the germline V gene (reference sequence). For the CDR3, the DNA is TGTGCCACCAGCAGAGAACCAGACAGGGAGCCCCAGCATTTT. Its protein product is CATSREPDREPQHF.

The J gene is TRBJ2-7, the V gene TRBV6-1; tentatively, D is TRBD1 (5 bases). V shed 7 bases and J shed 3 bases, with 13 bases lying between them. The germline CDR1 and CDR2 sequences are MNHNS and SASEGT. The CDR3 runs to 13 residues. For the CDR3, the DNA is TGTGCCAGCACGAGACAGACCCTCTACGAGCAGTACTTC. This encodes CASTRQTLYEQYF.

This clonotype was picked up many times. The CDR3 coding sequence is TGTGCCAGCAGTTTATACCAGGGGGCAGAGTACGAGCAGTACTTC. Translating it yields CASSLYQGAEYEQYF. The genes are TRBV27 and TRBJ2-7, with 8 bases identical to TRBD1. V shed 1 base and J 4 bases; nucleotides not matched to a gene: 6. There are 15 residues in the CDR3. Germline values: CDR1 MNHEY, CDR2 SMNVEV (reference sequence).

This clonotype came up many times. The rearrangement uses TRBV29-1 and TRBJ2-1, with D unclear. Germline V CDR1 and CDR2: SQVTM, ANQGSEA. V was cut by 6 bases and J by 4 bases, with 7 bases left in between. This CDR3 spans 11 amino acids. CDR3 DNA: TGCAGCGTAAGGGTTTACAATGAGCAGTTCTTC. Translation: CSVRVYNEQFF.

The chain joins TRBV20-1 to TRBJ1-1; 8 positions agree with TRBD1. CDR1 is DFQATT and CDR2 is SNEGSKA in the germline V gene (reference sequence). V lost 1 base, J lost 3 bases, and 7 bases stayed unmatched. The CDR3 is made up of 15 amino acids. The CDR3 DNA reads TGCAGTGCTAGAGGGGGGGACAGGCGGGACACTGAAGCTTTCTTT. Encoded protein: CSARGGDRRDTEAFF.

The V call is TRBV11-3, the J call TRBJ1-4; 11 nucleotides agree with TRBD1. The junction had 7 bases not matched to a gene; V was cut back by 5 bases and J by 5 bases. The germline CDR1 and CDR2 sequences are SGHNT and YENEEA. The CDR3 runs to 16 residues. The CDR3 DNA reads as TGTGCCAGCAGCCCGGGACAGGGGGACCTCAATGAAAAACTGTTTTTT. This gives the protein CASSPGQGDLNEKLFF.

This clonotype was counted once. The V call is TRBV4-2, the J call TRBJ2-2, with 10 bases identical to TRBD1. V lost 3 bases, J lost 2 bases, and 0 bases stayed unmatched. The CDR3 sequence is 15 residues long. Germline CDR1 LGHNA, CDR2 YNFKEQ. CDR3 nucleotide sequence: TGTGCCAGCAGCCAGACAGGGGGCAACACCGGGGAGCTGTTTTTT. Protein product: CASSQTGGNTGELFF.

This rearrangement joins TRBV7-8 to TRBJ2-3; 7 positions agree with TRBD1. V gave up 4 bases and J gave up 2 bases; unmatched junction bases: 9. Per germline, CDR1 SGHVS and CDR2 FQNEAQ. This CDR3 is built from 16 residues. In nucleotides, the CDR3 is TGTGCCAGCAGCTACCGACAGGGCCCTGTCACAGATACGCAGTATTTT. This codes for CASSYRQGPVTDTQYF.

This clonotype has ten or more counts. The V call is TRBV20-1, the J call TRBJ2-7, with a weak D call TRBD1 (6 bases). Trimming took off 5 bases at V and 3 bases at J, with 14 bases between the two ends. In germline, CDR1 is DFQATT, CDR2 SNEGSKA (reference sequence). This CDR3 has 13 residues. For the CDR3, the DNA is TGCAGTGCTGACAGGTTGGGGGTCTACGAGCAGTACTTC. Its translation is CSADRLGVYEQYF.

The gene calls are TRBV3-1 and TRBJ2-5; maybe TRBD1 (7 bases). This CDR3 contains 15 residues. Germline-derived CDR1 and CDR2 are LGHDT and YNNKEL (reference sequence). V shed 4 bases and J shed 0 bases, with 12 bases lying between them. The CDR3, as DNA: TGTGCCAGCAGCCCGCGGGACAGACACCAAGAGACCCAGTACTTC. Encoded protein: CASSPRDRHQETQYF.

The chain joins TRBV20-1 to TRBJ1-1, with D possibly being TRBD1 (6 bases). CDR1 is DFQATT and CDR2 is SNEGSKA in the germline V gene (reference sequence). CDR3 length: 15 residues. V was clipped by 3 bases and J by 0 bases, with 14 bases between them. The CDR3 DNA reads TGCAGTGCTAGTCCGACAGGTTTAATGAACACTGAAGCTTTCTTT. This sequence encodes CSASPTGLMNTEAFF.

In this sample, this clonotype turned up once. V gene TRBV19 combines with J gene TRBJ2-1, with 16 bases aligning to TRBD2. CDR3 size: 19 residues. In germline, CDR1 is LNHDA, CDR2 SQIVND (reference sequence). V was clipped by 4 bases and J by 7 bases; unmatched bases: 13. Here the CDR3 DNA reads TGTGCCAGTAGTAAGAAACCGGGACTAGCGGGAGGGCCAGGGAATGAGCAGTTCTTC. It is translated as CASSKKPGLAGGPGNEQFF.

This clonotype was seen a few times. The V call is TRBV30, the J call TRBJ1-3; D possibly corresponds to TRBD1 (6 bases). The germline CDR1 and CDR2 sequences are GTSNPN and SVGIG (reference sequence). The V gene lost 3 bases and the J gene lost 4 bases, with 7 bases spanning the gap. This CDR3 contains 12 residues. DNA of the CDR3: TGTGCCTGGAGGACAGGAGGAAACACCATATATTTT. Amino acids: CAWRTGGNTIYF.

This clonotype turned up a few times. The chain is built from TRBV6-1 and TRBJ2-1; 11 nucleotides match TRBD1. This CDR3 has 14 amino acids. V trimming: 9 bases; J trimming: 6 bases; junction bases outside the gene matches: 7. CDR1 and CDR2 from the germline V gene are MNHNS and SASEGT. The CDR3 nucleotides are TGTGCCAGTAACCCCGGGACAGGGGGCAATGAGCAGTTCTTC. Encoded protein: CASNPGTGGNEQFF.

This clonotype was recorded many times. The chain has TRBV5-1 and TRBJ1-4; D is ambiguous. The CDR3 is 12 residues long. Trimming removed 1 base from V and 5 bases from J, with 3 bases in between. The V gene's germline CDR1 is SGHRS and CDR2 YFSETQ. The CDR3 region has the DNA TGCGCCAGCAGCTTGTCAAATGAAAAACTGTTTTTT. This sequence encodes CASSLSNEKLFF. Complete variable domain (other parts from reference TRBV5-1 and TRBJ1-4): KAGVTQTPRYLIKTRGQQVTLSCSPISGHRSVSWYQQTPGQGLQFLFEYFSETQRNKGNFPGRFSGRQFSNSRSEMNVSTLELGDSALYLCASSLSNEKLFFGSGTQLSVL.